This entry is about one TCR beta chain. The antigen remains unidentified. With approximately 9 days of culture completed, CD4+ T cells were isolated. Every participant took two doses of the BNT162b2 or mRNA-1273 vaccine. The data derive from a study of vaccination effects on CD4 cells after COVID-19. Study-level information: IL-2 at 9 to 10 IU/ml and peptides at roughly 9.6 ug/ml were added to cultured PBMC, around 2.2 million per well.

Clones were read by immunoSEQ multiplex PCR, and TCRdb kept only the in-frame ones, dropping some. Here the sample spans 50,000 to 70,000 clones, 70% to 80% being singletons. The V end was cut by 8 bases, the J end by 7 bases, with 11 bases between. CDR3 size: 12 residues. CDR1 is SNHLY, CDR2 FYNNEI, per germline. The material was CD4+ T cells from PBMCs cultured without peptide, obtained after COVID-19 vaccination. This sequence joins TRBV2 and TRBJ2-2; no clear D. The receptor was isolated from a human donor who received a COVID-19 vaccine. CDR3 loop: CASARFSGELFF. CDR3 nucleotides: TGTGCCAGCGCACGATTCAGCGGGGAGCTGTTTTTT.